Following are 18 T cell receptor beta chains from one sample sequenced in a study of blood T cells in healthy people across ages. A J-beta primer mix and a sample-barcoded 5' primer were used in a second PCR of about 7 to 12 cycles. TCRdb recomputed calls from the 5' RACE reads with MiXCR, one row per CDR3 protein. This table holds about 680,000 distinct CDR3 sequences, 45% to 50% found once. Sequencing was performed on blood. These receptors all stem from a woman aged 55-70 years in good health.

Note on this clonotype: One end of the junction fails to match germline, which may point to a read error. V gene TRBV10-3 combines with J gene TRBJ2-3; D might be TRBD1 or TRBD2, each matching 6 bases. From germline, CDR1 is ENHRY and CDR2 SYGVKD. The CDR3 totals 14 residues. The CDR3 sequence: CAIEVGGGADAQYF. For the CDR3, the DNA is TGTGCCATCGAGGTAGGGGGAGGTGCAGATGCGCAGTATTTT.

This clonotype has more than one count but fewer than ten. The chain couples TRBV6-2 or TRBV6-3 to TRBJ2-5; 7 bases map to TRBD2. The end of the DNA is better explained by TRBJ2-7, so the J call may be wrong. There are 14 residues in the CDR3. Germline values: CDR1 MNHEY, CDR2 SVGEGT. CDR3 DNA sequence: TGTGCCAGCACCGAAACCGGGACTACTGGCGAGCAGTACTTC. Amino acid sequence: CASTETGTTGEQYF.

This clonotype was picked up a small number of times. This rearrangement joins TRBV28 to TRBJ2-6, with 15 bases aligning to TRBD2. CDR3 length equals 19 residues. Germline V gene sequence: CDR1 MDHEN, CDR2 SYDVKM. Trimming at V came to 6 bases and at J to 2 bases, leaving 8 bases not matched to a gene. This CDR3 is CASRIIWTSGRAGANVLTF. The CDR3 DNA is TGTGCCAGCAGAATTATCTGGACTAGCGGGAGGGCTGGGGCCAACGTCCTGACTTTC.

This rearrangement joins TRBV29-1 to TRBJ2-7, with 8 bases identical to TRBD2. Germline CDR1 reads SQVTM; CDR2 reads ANQGSEA. The CDR3 extends over 12 amino acids. The junction had 7 bases not matched to a gene; V was cut back by 7 bases and J by 5 bases. CDR3 DNA sequence: TGCAGCGCCGTAGCGGGAAACAACGAGCAGTACTTC. This sequence encodes CSAVAGNNEQYF.

The chain carries TRBV20-1 and TRBJ2-5, with 7 positions matching TRBD1. The end of the DNA is better explained by TRBJ2-7, so the J call may be wrong. CDR3 size: 14 residues. CDR1 and CDR2 from the germline V gene are DFQATT and SNEGSKA (reference sequence). The CDR3 DNA sequence: TGCAGTGCTTTCTATAGACAGGGTTTCTACGAGCAGTACTTC. Translated, it gives CSAFYRQGFYEQYF.

This chain uses TRBV29-1 with TRBJ2-3, with D perhaps TRBD2 (7 bases). This CDR3 comprises 14 residues. CDR1 and CDR2 (germline): SQVTM, ANQGSEA. With 7 bases removed from V and 3 bases from J, the gap between germline ends came to 17 bases. CDR3: CSAWRGGRTDTQYF. DNA of the CDR3: TGCAGCGCCTGGAGGGGGGGGCGGACAGATACGCAGTATTTT.

Written as DNA, the CDR3 is TGCGCCAGCGCCCGGACAGGCACAGACCATAACTATGGCTACACCTTC. Its translation is CASARTGTDHNYGYTF. The chain couples TRBV5-1 to TRBJ1-2; 7 bases are shared with TRBD1. CDR1 and CDR2 (germline): SGHRS, YFSETQ. The junction had 13 bases not matched to a gene; V was cut back by 7 bases and J by 1 base. The CDR3 contains 16 residues.

This clonotype was picked up a small number of times. The CDR3 is CASSLVQGADKRTYEQYF. Here the CDR3 DNA reads TGTGCCAGCAGCTTAGTACAGGGGGCGGACAAAAGAACCTACGAGCAGTACTTC. The V call is TRBV7-9, the J call TRBJ2-7; 9 bases are a match to TRBD1. CDR3 length equals 18 residues. Per the germline V gene, CDR1 is SEHNR and CDR2 is FQNEAQ (reference sequence). The trim removed 1 base at V and 2 bases at J, leaving 12 bases unmatched.

Regarding this clonotype: A much larger clone lies a single base off, so this may be a read error. The CDR3 reads CSVGTSGRGVGWAQYF. CDR3 nucleotides: TGCAGCGTTGGGACTAGCGGGAGGGGAGTTGGATGGGCCCAGTACTTC. The V gene is TRBV29-1, the J gene TRBJ2-7, with 15 positions matching TRBD2. The CDR3 runs to 16 residues. Trimming at V came to 4 bases and at J to 10 bases, leaving 14 bases not matched to a gene. Germline assignment: CDR1 SQVTM and CDR2 ANQGSEA.

The chain is built from TRBV7-2 and TRBJ2-1; TRBD2 aligns across 11 bases. Losses at the gene ends were 7 bases for V and 7 bases for J; bases not matched to a gene: 15. Per the germline V gene, CDR1 is SGHTA and CDR2 is FQGNSA. The CDR3 totals 17 residues. The CDR3 loop is CASTRPSGTSGTNEQFF. In DNA form, the CDR3 reads TGTGCCAGCACCCGACCCTCCGGGACTAGCGGAACAAATGAGCAGTTCTTC.

The chain uses TRBV7-3 and TRBJ2-3, with D uncertain. Trimming left V 5 bases short and J 6 bases short, with 12 bases between. There are 13 residues in the CDR3. Germline-derived CDR1 and CDR2 are SGHTA and FQGTGA. Here the CDR3 DNA reads TGTGCCAGCAGCCTCAATCTGGCTGATACGCAGTATTTT. It encodes CASSLNLADTQYF. The whole variable domain, filled in from reference TRBV7-3 and TRBJ2-3, reads GAGVSQTPSNKVTEKGKYVELRCDPISGHTALYWYRQSLGQGPEFLIYFQGTGAADDSGLPNDRFFAVRPEGSVSTLKIQRTERGDSAVYLCASSLNLADTQYFGPGTRLTVL.

This clonotype has just a few counts. The chain's CDR3 is CASSMTGGNEKLFF. The CDR3 bases are TGTGCCAGCAGCATGACAGGGGGCAACGAAAAACTGTTTTTT. The chain recombines TRBV25-1 with TRBJ1-4, with 10 bases identical to TRBD1. This CDR3 is built from 14 residues. Germline trimming cut 6 bases from V and 8 bases from J; bases unmatched to any gene: 6. The germline V gene encodes CDR1 MGHDK and CDR2 SYGVNS.

This clonotype has just a few counts. The chain couples TRBV6-5 to TRBJ1-6; D is ambiguous. CDR1 is MNHEY and CDR2 is SVGAGI in the germline V gene. V lost 6 bases and J lost 10, with 10 bases in between. This CDR3 has 12 amino acids. The CDR3 spells CASRPGSSPLHF. The CDR3, as DNA: TGTGCCAGCAGACCGGGCTCCTCACCCCTCCACTTT.

This clonotype was seen once. The gene calls are TRBV6-6 and TRBJ2-7; D perhaps matches TRBD2 (6 bases). V was pared by 5 bases and J by 2 bases, with 16 bases between. CDR3 size: 15 residues. Germline V CDR1 and CDR2: MNHNY, SVGAGI (reference sequence). Written as DNA, the CDR3 is TGTGCCAGCAGTCTTAGCTTGGAGGGGACCTACGAGCAGTACTTC. Its protein product is CASSLSLEGTYEQYF.

This clonotype was counted only a few times. V and J are TRBV7-2 and TRBJ2-6; D remains unclear. This CDR3 region has 15 residues. The V and J ends lost 5 bases and 0 bases respectively, with 8 bases between them. CDR1 and CDR2 (germline): SGHTA, FQGNSA. The CDR3 DNA is TGTGCCAGCAGCACCTACAGCTCTGGGGCCAACGTCCTGACTTTC. Protein product: CASSTYSSGANVLTF. Variable domain in full (rest from reference TRBV7-2 and TRBJ2-6): GAGVSQSPSNKVTEKGKDVELRCDPISGHTALYWYRQSLGQGLEFLIYFQGNSAPDKSGLPSDRFSAERTGGSVSTLTIQRTQQEDSAVYLCASSTYSSGANVLTFGAGSRLTVL.

This clonotype has a handful of counts. The chain links TRBV5-1 to TRBJ1-5; D unclear. The CDR3 sequence is 13 residues long. CDR1 is SGHRS, CDR2 YFSETQ, per germline. Deletions cut 4 bases from V and 7 bases from J, with 12 bases between. The CDR3 DNA is TGCGCCAGCAGCCCCACACCGGGCCAGCCCCAGCATTTT. Its protein product is CASSPTPGQPQHF.

The chain links TRBV15 to TRBJ2-7; unclear D gene. The CDR3 covers 13 residues. Per the germline V gene, CDR1 is LNHNV and CDR2 is YYDKDF (reference sequence). Trimming pared 0 bases from V and 7 bases from J, leaving 10 bases between. The CDR3 is CATSRDRLEEQYF. The DNA for the CDR3 is TGTGCCACCAGCAGAGATAGGTTGGAGGAGCAGTACTTC. The full variable domain, in which reference TRBV15 and TRBJ2-7 provide the parts outside the CDR3, is DAMVIQNPRYQVTQFGKPVTLSCSQTLNHNVMYWYQQKSSQAPKLLFHYYDKDFNNEADTPDNFQSRRPNTSFCFLDIRSPGLGDTAMYLCATSRDRLEEQYFGPGTRLTVT.

The chain carries TRBV3-1 and TRBJ2-5; maybe TRBD2 (6 bases). The J call is uncertain, as TRBJ2-7 better fits the DNA end. Germline CDR1 and CDR2: LGHDT and YNNKEL (reference sequence). The CDR3 contains 14 residues. As DNA, the CDR3 is TGTGCCAGCAGCCGGGCTAGCGAGAGAACCGAGCAGTACTTC. It translates to CASSRASERTEQYF.